This TCR beta chain was captured by sequencing in a study of blood T cell repertoires in COVID-19 (dated by TCRdb to between 2020 and 2021). Regarding the complete study: Collaborator samples came from the United States, Italy and Spain and covered acute and convalescent phases of COVID-19. The material from the prospective study consisted of cDNA or gDNA derived from T cells, B-cell-depleted T cells, or PBMCs. Deeply sampled blood TCRbeta repertoires from subjects exposed to, actively infected with, or recovered from COVID-19 were included in the dataset. The repertoires were released in a freely available public database intended as a resource for research on the immune response to SARS-CoV-2. Samples were obtained from the ongoing ImmuneRACE study (first 160 participants) and from over 1,000 subjects provided by 6 global collaborators. Sample metadata almost always included a de-identified subject ID, COVID-19 status, age in years and sex. Where available, HLA class I and class II types were obtained from metadata supplied by the sample provider rather than from assay-based typing.

V has 3 bases trimmed and J has 2 bases trimmed; junction bases matching no gene number 10. The CDR3 runs 17 amino acids, cysteine and phenylalanine included. Only the CDR3 DNA is retained, 51 bases long and in frame from the first base. CDR1 and CDR2 are drawn from the germline V gene: KGHSH, LQKENI. Overall study outcomes, separate from this receptor: The amount of clinical and demographic metadata varied by source and participant and was provided uncurated.

TCRbeta CDR3 regions were amplified from genomic DNA using the immunoSEQ Assay, a bias-controlled multiplex PCR. The paper's processing steps were these. Nucleated cell counts per sample were estimated from amplification of reference gene primers within the assay. Sequence reads were collapsed and filtered to measure the absolute abundance of every unique TCRbeta CDR3 rearrangement. For each sample, productive Simpson clonality was calculated by taking the square root of Simpson's diversity index across productive rearrangements. TCRdb holds this immuneACCESS table with in-frame rearrangements only. Some clones are missing; in checked studies, unresolved V genes explain under half, and the rest has no known cause. V, J and clone size reflect that table, while D and trimming were determined from the DNA. The sample table contains about 170,000 clones; only one count was recorded for approximately 80% of them. Over 20% of the sample comes from the top ten.

Comment on this clone: No cognate antigen has been identified for it. Base qualities are not recorded, but no much larger clone differs from it by a single base.

Each collaborating institution followed its own protocols to collect whole blood in K2EDTA tubes. For TCRbeta analysis, collaborator samples were shipped as frozen whole blood, as isolated PBMCs, or as DNA extracted from either sample type. The sequenced material came from peripheral blood. The chain is assembled from TRBV18 and TRBJ2-5; the junction holds 9 bases that match TRBD2. This sequence originates from a woman of 80 years or more with acute or convalescent COVID-19. CDR3 region: CASSPSRQREVQETQYF. The base sequence is TGTGCCAGCTCACCGAGTCGACAGCGGGAGGTTCAAGAGACCCAGTACTTC.